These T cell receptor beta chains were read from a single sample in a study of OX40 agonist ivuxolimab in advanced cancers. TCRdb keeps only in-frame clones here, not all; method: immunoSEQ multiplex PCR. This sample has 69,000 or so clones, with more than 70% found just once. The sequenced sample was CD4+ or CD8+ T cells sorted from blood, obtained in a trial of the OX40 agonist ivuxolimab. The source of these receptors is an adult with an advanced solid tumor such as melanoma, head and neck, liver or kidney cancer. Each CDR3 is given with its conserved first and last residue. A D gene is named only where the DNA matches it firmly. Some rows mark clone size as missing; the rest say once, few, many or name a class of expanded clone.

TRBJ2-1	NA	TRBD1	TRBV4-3	CASSQDLPTTGGLNNEQFF	TGCGCCAGCAGCCAAGATTTACCTACGACAGGGGGCCTGAACAATGAGCAGTTCTTC
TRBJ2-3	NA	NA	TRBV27	CASSLSWGTDTQYF	TGTGCCAGCAGTTTATCATGGGGGACTGATACGCAGTATTTT
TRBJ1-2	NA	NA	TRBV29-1	CSVALGTAADGYTF	TGCAGCGTGGCCCTTGGGACGGCCGCCGATGGCTACACCTTC
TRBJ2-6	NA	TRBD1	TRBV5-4	CASSLDRGSSGANVLTF	TGTGCCAGCAGCTTGGACAGGGGGAGCTCTGGGGCCAACGTCCTGACTTTC
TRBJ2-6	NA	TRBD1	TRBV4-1	CASSQVTRGRGANVLTF	TGCGCCAGCAGCCAGGTAACCAGGGGGCGCGGGGCCAACGTCCTGACTTTC
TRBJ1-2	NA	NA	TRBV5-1	CASSVQADLGYGYTF	TGCGCCAGCAGCGTGCAGGCAGACTTGGGCTATGGCTACACCTTC
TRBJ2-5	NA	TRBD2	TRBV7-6	CASSFLAGVTQETQYF	TGTGCCAGCAGTTTCCTAGCGGGGGTTACCCAAGAGACCCAGTACTTC
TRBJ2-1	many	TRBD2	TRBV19	CASSRTSGGSYNEQFF	TGTGCCAGTAGCCGGACTAGCGGGGGTTCATACAATGAGCAGTTCTTC
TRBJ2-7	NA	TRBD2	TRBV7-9	CASSDPSRSGRSSYEQYF	TGTGCCAGCAGCGATCCAAGTCGTAGCGGGAGATCGTCCTACGAGCAGTACTTC
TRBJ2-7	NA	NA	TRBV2	CASSRTLLISYEQYF	TGTGCCAGCAGTCGGACTCTTCTGATCTCCTACGAGCAGTACTTC
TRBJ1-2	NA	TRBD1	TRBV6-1	CASSERQGSAGYGYTF	TGTGCCAGCAGTGAAAGACAGGGGTCAGCGGGCTATGGCTACACCTTC
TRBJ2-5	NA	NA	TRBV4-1	CASSRGGSETQYF	TGCGCCAGCAGCCGTGGGGGGTCGGAGACCCAGTACTTC
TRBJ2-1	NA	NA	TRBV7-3	CASAAQGQISNEQFF	TGTGCCAGTGCGGCACAAGGGCAAATTTCCAATGAGCAGTTCTTC
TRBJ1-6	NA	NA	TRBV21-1	CASSKKENSPLHF	TGTGCCAGCAGCAAAAAGGAAAATTCACCCCTCCACTTT
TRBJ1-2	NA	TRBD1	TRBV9	CASSVGFLGQGQGYTF	TGTGCCAGCAGCGTGGGCTTTTTGGGACAGGGGCAGGGCTACACCTTC
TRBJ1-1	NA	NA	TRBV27	CASSLGGTNTEAFF	TGTGCCAGCAGTTTAGGGGGGACGAACACTGAAGCTTTCTTT
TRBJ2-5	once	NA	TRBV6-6	CASSRNKTPGKETQYF	TGTGCCAGCAGTCGTAATAAGACCCCTGGGAAGGAGACCCAGTACTTC
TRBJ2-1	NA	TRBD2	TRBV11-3	CASSLGAGAYNEQFF	TGTGCCAGCAGCTTGGGAGCGGGAGCCTACAATGAGCAGTTCTTC
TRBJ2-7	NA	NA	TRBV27	CASSLLGVGYEQYF	TGTGCCAGCAGTTTATTGGGGGTCGGCTACGAGCAGTACTTC
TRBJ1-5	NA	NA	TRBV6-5	CASSPSGGGKPQHF	TGTGCCAGCAGCCCCAGTGGGGGAGGTAAGCCCCAGCATTTT
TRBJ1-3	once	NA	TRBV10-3	CAIGGPAGNTIYF	TGTGCCATCGGCGGGCCGGCCGGAAACACCATATATTTT
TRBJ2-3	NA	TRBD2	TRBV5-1	CASSRGLAGGSDTQYF	TGCGCCAGCAGCCGTGGACTAGCGGGGGGGTCAGATACGCAGTATTTT
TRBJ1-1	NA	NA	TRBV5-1	CASSQLAGRGTEAFF	TGCGCCAGCAGCCAGCTGGCCGGGAGGGGCACTGAAGCTTTCTTT
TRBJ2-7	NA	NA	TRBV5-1	CASSRTPSYEQYF	TGCGCCAGCAGCCGTACCCCATCCTACGAGCAGTACTTC
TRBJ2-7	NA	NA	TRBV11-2	CASSQTGWEQYF	TGTGCCAGCAGTCAAACGGGTTGGGAGCAGTACTTC
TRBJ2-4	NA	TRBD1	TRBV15	CATSGLGQGKNIQYF	TGTGCCACCAGCGGCCTCGGACAGGGCAAAAACATTCAGTACTTC
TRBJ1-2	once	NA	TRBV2	CASSELGTGRYTF	TGTGCCAGCAGTGAGTTAGGAACAGGGCGCTACACCTTC
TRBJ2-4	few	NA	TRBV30	CAWSYNGVKNIQYF	TGTGCCTGGAGTTATAACGGGGTTAAAAACATTCAGTACTTC
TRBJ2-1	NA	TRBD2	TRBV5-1	CASSLAGRAFNEQFF	TGCGCCAGCAGCTTGGCCGGGAGGGCCTTCAATGAGCAGTTCTTC
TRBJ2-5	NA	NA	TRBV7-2	CASTQVGGDETQYF	TGTGCCAGCACCCAGGTCGGGGGCGATGAGACCCAGTACTTC
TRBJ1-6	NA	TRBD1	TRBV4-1	CASSHSGTGGHNSPLHF	TGCGCCAGCAGCCATTCCGGGACAGGGGGGCATAATTCACCCCTCCACTTT